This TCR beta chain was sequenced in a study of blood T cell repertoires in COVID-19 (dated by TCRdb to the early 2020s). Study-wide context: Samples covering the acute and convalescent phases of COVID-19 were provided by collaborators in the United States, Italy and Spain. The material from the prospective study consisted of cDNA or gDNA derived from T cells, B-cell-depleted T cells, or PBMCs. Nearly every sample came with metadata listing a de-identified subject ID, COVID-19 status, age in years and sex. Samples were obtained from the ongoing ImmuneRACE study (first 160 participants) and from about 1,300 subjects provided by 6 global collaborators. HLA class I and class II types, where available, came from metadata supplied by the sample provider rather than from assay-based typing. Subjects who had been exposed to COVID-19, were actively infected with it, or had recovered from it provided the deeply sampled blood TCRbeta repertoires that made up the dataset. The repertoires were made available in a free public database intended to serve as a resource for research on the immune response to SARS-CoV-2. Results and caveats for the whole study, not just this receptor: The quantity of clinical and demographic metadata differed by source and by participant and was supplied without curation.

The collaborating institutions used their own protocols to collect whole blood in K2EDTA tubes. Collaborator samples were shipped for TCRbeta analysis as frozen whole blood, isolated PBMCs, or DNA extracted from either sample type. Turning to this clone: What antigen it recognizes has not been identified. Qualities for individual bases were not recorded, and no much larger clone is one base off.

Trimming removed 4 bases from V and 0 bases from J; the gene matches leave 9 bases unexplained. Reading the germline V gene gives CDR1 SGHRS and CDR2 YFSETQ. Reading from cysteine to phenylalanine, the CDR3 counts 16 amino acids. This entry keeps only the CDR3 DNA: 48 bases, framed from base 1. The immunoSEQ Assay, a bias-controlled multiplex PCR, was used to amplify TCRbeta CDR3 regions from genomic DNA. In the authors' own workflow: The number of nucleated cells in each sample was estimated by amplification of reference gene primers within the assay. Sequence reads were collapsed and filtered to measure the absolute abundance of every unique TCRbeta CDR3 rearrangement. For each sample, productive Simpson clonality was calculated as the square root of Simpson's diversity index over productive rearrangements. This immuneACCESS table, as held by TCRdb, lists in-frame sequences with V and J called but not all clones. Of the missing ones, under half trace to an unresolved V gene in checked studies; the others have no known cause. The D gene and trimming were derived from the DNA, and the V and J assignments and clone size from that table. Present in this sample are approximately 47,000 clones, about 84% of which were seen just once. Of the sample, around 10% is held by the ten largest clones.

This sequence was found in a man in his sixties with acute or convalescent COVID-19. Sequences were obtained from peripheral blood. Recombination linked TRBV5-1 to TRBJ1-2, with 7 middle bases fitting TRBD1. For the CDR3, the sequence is CASSPVTGTANYGYTF. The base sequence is TGCGCCAGCAGCCCCGTTACCGGGACAGCTAACTATGGCTACACCTTC.